Shown below are 30 T cell receptor beta chains from a single sample sequenced in a study of blood T cell repertoires in COVID-19. Only in-frame clones appear in the TCRdb table, and some are missing; sequencing was by immunoSEQ multiplex PCR. The repertoire holds fewer than 400,000 clones, with approximately 90% as singletons. The sequenced material came from PBMCs or T cells enriched from blood (not recorded which). The receptors were sampled from a woman in her 30s who had been exposed to COVID-19.

The J gene is TRBJ2-7, the V gene TRBV5-6; 9 positions match TRBD1. Germline V gives CDR1 SGHDT, CDR2 YYEEEE. The ends lost 3 bases at V and 1 base at J; junction bases unmatched: 2. CDR3 length: 14 residues. Here the CDR3 DNA reads TGTGCCAGCAGCTCCGGGACAGGGTCCTACGAGCAGTACTTC. As protein: CASSSGTGSYEQYF.

The J gene is TRBJ1-1, the V gene TRBV6-5; D is undetermined. V was cut by 6 bases and J by 1 base, with 9 bases left in between. CDR3 length: 13 amino acids. Germline V lookup: CDR1 MNHEY, CDR2 SVGAGI. The CDR3 reads CASSTMANTEAFF. In DNA, the CDR3 is TGTGCCAGCAGCACGATGGCGAACACTGAAGCTTTCTTT.

The rearrangement joins TRBV6-2 or TRBV6-3 to TRBJ2-7; the D gene is possibly TRBD2 (6 bases). The V and J ends lost 2 bases and 3 bases respectively, with 17 bases between them. The V gene's germline CDR1 is MNHEY and CDR2 SVGEGT. This CDR3 contains 16 residues. In DNA, the CDR3 is TGTGCCAGCAGTTACCCCCGGGGTAGCGGTGGCTACGAGCAGTACTTC. Its translation: CASSYPRGSGGYEQYF.

The table lists this clone with a few counts. The J gene is TRBJ1-5, the V gene TRBV18; a weak D match, TRBD1 (5 bases). Trimming stripped 1 base from V and 0 bases from J, with 7 bases between. The CDR3 runs to 15 residues. CDR1 and CDR2 (germline): KGHSH, LQKENI. The CDR3 nucleotides are TGTGCCAGCTCACCACTCAGGGATAGCAATCAGCCCCAGCATTTT. The encoded protein is CASSPLRDSNQPQHF.

The V gene is TRBV11-2, the J gene TRBJ2-7; TRBD1 agrees at 7 bases. CDR1 and CDR2 (germline): SGHAT, FQNNGV. V lost 5 bases to trimming and J lost 3 bases; unmatched junction nucleotides: 7. The CDR3 contains 14 residues. The CDR3, as DNA: TGTGCCAGCAGCCGCCGGGACAGCCTCTACGAGCAGTACTTC. Translated: CASSRRDSLYEQYF.

This rearrangement joins TRBV6-5 to TRBJ1-2; 11 bases match TRBD1. V lost 7 bases to trimming and J lost 7 bases; unmatched junction nucleotides: 8. CDR1 is MNHEY, CDR2 SVGAGI, per germline. This CDR3 contains 14 residues. The CDR3 sequence is CASKDRGRDVGYTF. The CDR3 DNA is TGTGCCAGCAAGGACAGGGGGCGCGATGTTGGCTACACCTTC.

V and J are TRBV30 and TRBJ1-3; possibly TRBD1 for D (6 bases). There are 13 residues in the CDR3. Looked up from germline, CDR1 is GTSNPN and CDR2 is SVGIG (reference sequence). Trimming took 2 bases from V and 6 from J, leaving 11 bases between them. The CDR3 sequence is CAWSLGTPNTIYF. The CDR3 bases are TGTGCCTGGAGTCTTGGGACACCAAACACCATATATTTT.

The chain employs TRBV14 and TRBJ2-5; 13 bases match TRBD2. The germline V gene has CDR1 SGHDN and CDR2 FVKESK. The CDR3 consists of 18 residues. The J segment lost 5 bases and the V segment lost 0 bases, leaving 9 bases of the junction unmatched. The CDR3 coding sequence is TGTGCCAGCAGCCAAGAACTAGCGGGGGGGCCAATAGGCGAGACCCAGTACTTC. This gives the protein CASSQELAGGPIGETQYF.

The chain couples TRBV2 to TRBJ2-5; no reliable D call. The V end was cut by 7 bases, the J end by 1 base, with 13 bases between. Germline CDR1 SNHLY, CDR2 FYNNEI. CDR3 length equals 14 residues. The CDR3 region is CASNLALPQETQYF. CDR3 DNA sequence: TGTGCCAGCAACCTTGCGTTACCCCAAGAGACCCAGTACTTC.

This sequence joins TRBV5-5 and TRBJ1-2, with D unresolved. Trimming stripped 2 bases from V and 5 bases from J, with 7 bases between. This CDR3 contains 12 residues. The germline V gene encodes CDR1 SGHKS and CDR2 YYEKEE (reference sequence). CDR3 nucleotides: TGTGCCAGCAGCTTTGGAGCGTATGGCTACACCTTC. Residues: CASSFGAYGYTF.

This rearrangement joins TRBV3-1 (or the pseudogene TRBV3-2) to TRBJ2-2; D is possibly TRBD2 (5 bases). The CDR3 has 14 residues. Germline values: CDR1 LGHDT, CDR2 YNNKEL (reference sequence). V was trimmed by 1 base and J by 4 bases, leaving 7 bases between them. CDR3 bases: TGTGCCAGCAGCCAAGTAGAGGGCACCGGGGAGCTGTTTTTT. Protein product: CASSQVEGTGELFF.

This clone was detected once. This chain connects TRBV12-3 or TRBV12-4 to TRBJ2-1; D is possibly TRBD1 (6 bases). The V and J ends lost 6 bases and 10 bases respectively, with 16 bases between them. The CDR3 has 13 amino acids. The CDR3 DNA is TGTGCCAGCAGACGTATCGACAGGACAGAGCAGTTCTTC. Translation gives CASRRIDRTEQFF.

The V call is TRBV3-1 (or the pseudogene TRBV3-2), the J call TRBJ1-6; 8 bases map to TRBD1. The CDR3 totals 16 residues. Germline loops: CDR1 LGHDT, CDR2 YNNKEL (reference sequence). V was clipped by 0 bases and J by 9 bases; unmatched bases: 7. The CDR3 nucleotides read TGTGCCAGCAGCCAAGACGTGGACAGGGTGGTTTCACCCCTCCACTTT. Amino acid sequence: CASSQDVDRVVSPLHF.

V is TRBV19 and J is TRBJ2-1; a possible D gene is TRBD1 (5 bases). CDR3 length: 13 residues. Trimming cost V 6 bases and J 7 bases, with 13 bases left between them. The germline gives CDR1 LNHDA, CDR2 SQIVND (reference sequence). CDR3 in amino acids: CASSLTERNEQFF. Here the CDR3 DNA reads TGTGCCAGTAGCCTGACAGAACGGAATGAGCAGTTCTTC.

The rearrangement uses TRBV5-6 and TRBJ1-6; unclear D gene. The CDR3 length is 14 residues. Trimming took off 4 bases at V and 8 bases at J, with 13 bases between the two ends. The germline V gene encodes CDR1 SGHDT and CDR2 YYEEEE. As DNA, the CDR3 is TGTGCCAGCAGCGGAGGACCCGAGGATTCACCCCTCCACTTT. It yields the protein CASSGGPEDSPLHF.

This clone was observed once. J is TRBJ2-7 and V is TRBV7-3; a possible D gene is TRBD2 (5 bases). The CDR3 sequence is 14 residues long. Trimming took off 0 bases at V and 1 base at J, with 7 bases between the two ends. Germline CDR1 SGHTA, CDR2 FQGTGA. As DNA, the CDR3 is TGTGCCAGCAGCTTAACAGGGAGTTCCTACGAGCAGTACTTC. Translating it yields CASSLTGSSYEQYF.

The V and J genes are TRBV5-6 and TRBJ1-2; D possibly corresponds to TRBD1 (6 bases). Per the germline V gene, CDR1 is SGHDT and CDR2 is YYEEEE. V lost 0 bases and J lost 5, with 8 bases in between. The CDR3 runs 13 residues. As DNA, the CDR3 is TGTGCCAGCAGCTTGGCCCAGGGGTATGGCTACACCTTC. Encoded protein: CASSLAQGYGYTF.

The chain couples TRBV9 to TRBJ2-7; 7 bases map to TRBD1. The germline V gene has CDR1 SGDLS and CDR2 YYNGEE. Trimming took 3 bases from V and 2 from J; bases not matched to a gene: 5. The CDR3 runs 14 residues. DNA of the CDR3: TGTGCCAGCAGCGCCTTTGGGACAGCCTACGAGCAGTACTTC. Translating gives CASSAFGTAYEQYF.

The chain couples TRBV15 to TRBJ1-4; TRBD1 might be the D (5 bases). The CDR3 is made up of 16 amino acids. Trimming pared 5 bases from V and 7 bases from J, leaving 20 bases between. The germline gives CDR1 LNHNV, CDR2 YYDKDF (reference sequence). As DNA, the CDR3 is TGTGCCACCAGCTCCCAGGCGGGACTAGGTAGTGAAAAACTGTTTTTT. This sequence encodes CATSSQAGLGSEKLFF.

The chain recombines TRBV7-2 with TRBJ2-7; TRBD1 agrees at 8 bases. This CDR3 spans 12 amino acids. Trimming cost V 5 bases and J 10 bases; bases outside gene matches: 7. Per germline, CDR1 SGHTA and CDR2 FQGNSA. As DNA, the CDR3 is TGTGCCAGCAGCCGCCATCAGGGGGCACAGTACTTC. This encodes CASSRHQGAQYF.

J is TRBJ2-5 and V is TRBV16; D might be TRBD2 (6 bases). Deletions cut 1 base from V and 3 bases from J, with 21 bases between. The CDR3 extends over 18 amino acids. Germline V gene lookup returns CDR1 KGHSY and CDR2 FQNENV. The DNA of the CDR3 is TGTGCCAGCAGCCAATTCTTCGCGACTAGTATCATCGAAGAGACCCAGTACTTC. Residues: CASSQFFATSIIEETQYF.

The CDR3 spells CASSSGLLYGYTF. The CDR3 DNA follows: TGTGCCAGCAGCTCGGGACTCCTCTATGGCTACACCTTC. The chain has TRBV11-2 and TRBJ1-2; the D gene is possibly TRBD1 (5 bases). Trimming pared 4 bases from V and 4 bases from J, leaving 10 bases between. Germline lookup yields CDR1 SGHAT and CDR2 FQNNGV. The CDR3 is 13 amino acids.

CDR3 region: CASSPGKEQFF. Written as DNA, the CDR3 is TGTGCCAGCAGCCCCGGGAAAGAGCAGTTCTTC. This sequence joins TRBV7-9 and TRBJ2-1; tentatively, D is TRBD2 (5 bases). Germline loops: CDR1 SEHNR, CDR2 FQNEAQ (reference sequence). This CDR3 is built from 11 residues. Deletions cut 5 bases from V and 10 bases from J, with 9 bases between.

The chain couples TRBV9 to TRBJ2-2; 10 bases are shared with TRBD1. J was trimmed by 1 base and V by 2 bases; bases with no gene match: 5. CDR1 and CDR2 from the germline V gene are SGDLS and YYNGEE. The CDR3 sequence is 17 residues long. This CDR3 is CASSVRRDRGNTGELFF. As DNA, the CDR3 is TGTGCCAGCAGCGTCCGACGGGACAGGGGGAACACCGGGGAGCTGTTTTTT.

This clone was detected only once. The gene calls are TRBV19 and TRBJ2-7; 9 positions match TRBD2. Germline CDR1 reads LNHDA; CDR2 reads SQIVND (reference sequence). The CDR3 extends over 17 amino acids. The trim removed 4 bases at V and 0 bases at J, leaving 10 bases unmatched. The CDR3 sequence: CASSNPLLAGRSYEQYF. In DNA form, the CDR3 reads TGTGCCAGTAGTAACCCCCTGCTAGCGGGGCGCTCCTACGAGCAGTACTTC. Combining the CDR3 with reference TRBV19 and TRBJ2-7 gives the whole variable domain DGGITQSPKYLFRKEGQNVTLSCEQNLNHDAMYWYRQDPGQGLRLIYYSQIVNDFQKGDIAEGYSVSREKKESFPLTVTSAQKNPTAFYLCASSNPLLAGRSYEQYFGPGTRLTVT.

This clone was recorded once. The chain combines TRBV18 with TRBJ2-3; 7 nucleotides match TRBD1. Trimming took 3 bases from V and 4 from J; bases not matched to a gene: 4. CDR3 length: 14 amino acids. The germline V gene has CDR1 KGHSH and CDR2 LQKENI. The CDR3 nucleotides are TGTGCCAGCTCACCGAACAGGGGCGCAGATACGCAGTATTTT. This translates into CASSPNRGADTQYF.

The chain recombines TRBV7-2 with TRBJ1-5; D uncertain. The ends were cut back, 2 bases at V and 1 base at J, with 12 bases in the middle. The germline gives CDR1 SGHTA, CDR2 FQGNSA. The CDR3 runs to 16 residues. The CDR3 sequence: CASSLRGGLSNQPQHF. The CDR3 region has the DNA TGTGCCAGCAGCTTACGCGGAGGCTTAAGCAATCAGCCCCAGCATTTT.

The rearrangement uses TRBV9 and TRBJ2-5; D may be TRBD1 (6 bases). The ends were cut back, 1 base at V and 5 bases at J, with 12 bases in the middle. The CDR3 sequence is 14 residues long. CDR1 and CDR2 (germline): SGDLS, YYNGEE. CDR3 region: CASSVRRGGETQYF. CDR3 in DNA: TGTGCCAGCAGCGTACGCAGGGGCGGCGAGACCCAGTACTTC.

The table lists this clone with a few counts. The chain employs TRBV4-3 and TRBJ1-2, with a tentative D call TRBD1 (6 bases). V was clipped by 0 bases and J by 4 bases, with 9 bases between them. The germline CDR1 and CDR2 sequences are LGHNA and YSLEER. The CDR3 extends over 14 amino acids. The CDR3, as DNA: TGCGCCAGCAGCCAAGACAGGGGTGGCTATGGCTACACCTTC. Translated, it gives CASSQDRGGYGYTF.

V usage is TRBV3-1 (or the pseudogene TRBV3-2) and J usage is TRBJ1-2; D uncertain. With 0 bases removed from V and 4 bases from J, the gap between germline ends came to 12 bases. Germline V lookup: CDR1 LGHDT, CDR2 YNNKEL (reference sequence). CDR3 size: 15 residues. CDR3 coding DNA: TGTGCCAGCAGCCAAGAAGGCGGCCGTTCCTATGGCTACACCTTC. As protein: CASSQEGGRSYGYTF.